This T cell receptor beta chain was sequenced for a study of naive and memory T cell subsets. Germline V lookup: CDR1 SGHRS, CDR2 YFSETQ. The CDR3 extends over 16 amino acids. Both TRBC1 and TRBC2 were covered by a beta constant-region primer of two equimolar oligonucleotides. TCRdb processed the UMI-ligation and nested PCR reads anew with MiXCR; each CDR3 protein has one entry. The data show 25,000 to 30,000 distinct CDR3 sequences, around 10% seen once. Whole-study findings and limits: RNA-based TCR counts may shift with T cell activation and differentiation.

As to this clonotype: Its specificity is unknown. A junction end diverges from the germline sequence, so it may reflect a read error.

Sequencing was carried out using effector memory CD4+ T cells from blood. The subset here: effector memory, CD45RA- CD27-. V gene TRBV5-1 combines with J gene TRBJ2-3, with 7 positions matching TRBD2. The source is a human donor in good health. Here the CDR3 reads CASSPAGGGTTDTKYF. CDR3 coding DNA: TGCGCCAGCAGCCCAGCGGGCGGGGGTACCACAGATACGAAGTATTTT.